Following are 17 T cell receptor beta chains from one sample sequenced in a study of OX40 agonist ivuxolimab in advanced cancers. TCRdb's copy holds only in-frame clones and misses some; the assay was immunoSEQ multiplex PCR. The sample yields about 55,000 clones, almost 90% seen once. The material was CD4+ or CD8+ T cells sorted from blood, obtained in a trial of the OX40 agonist ivuxolimab. These receptor sequences come from an adult with an advanced solid tumor such as melanoma, head and neck, liver or kidney cancer.

This rearrangement joins TRBV6-1 to TRBJ1-5, with 7 nucleotides matching TRBD1. After removal of 5 bases from V and 7 bases from J, the junction contained 5 bases not matched to a gene. The CDR3 consists of 13 residues. The germline gives CDR1 MNHNS, CDR2 SASEGT. CDR3 DNA sequence: TGTGCCAGCAGTACAATGGACAGGCAGCCCCAGCATTTT. Translation gives CASSTMDRQPQHF.

This chain joins TRBV19 and TRBJ1-5; D ambiguous. V gave up 5 bases and J gave up 7 bases, with 18 bases separating them. The CDR3 is 15 amino acids. CDR1 and CDR2 from the germline V gene are LNHDA and SQIVND (reference sequence). CDR3 DNA sequence: TGTGCCAGTAGTTCCCGGGAGCTGGGAGGGCAGCCCCAGCATTTT. Its protein product is CASSSRELGGQPQHF. Looking up the rest from reference TRBV19 and TRBJ1-5 gives the full variable domain: DGGITQSPKYLFRKEGQNVTLSCEQNLNHDAMYWYRQDPGQGLRLIYYSQIVNDFQKGDIAEGYSVSREKKESFPLTVTSAQKNPTAFYLCASSSRELGGQPQHFGDGTRLSIL.

This clone has only one observation. V and J are TRBV18 and TRBJ2-3, with TRBD2 matching over 8 bases. In germline, CDR1 is KGHSH, CDR2 LQKENI. The CDR3 is 17 amino acids. V shed 3 bases, J shed 4 bases, and the junction held 12 bases outside the gene matches. The CDR3 here is CASSPKTGTSDADTQYF. The CDR3 DNA reads TGTGCCAGCTCACCGAAAACCGGGACTAGTGACGCAGATACGCAGTATTTT. Based on the CDR3 plus reference TRBV18 and TRBJ2-3, the full variable domain is NAGVMQNPRHLVRRRGQEARLRCSPMKGHSHVYWYRQLPEEGLKFMVYLQKENIIDESGMPKERFSAEFPKEGPSILRIQQVVRGDSAAYFCASSPKTGTSDADTQYFGPGTRLTVL.

This chain joins TRBV4-1 and TRBJ2-7; 11 positions match TRBD2. The CDR3 is 16 residues long. The V gene end was trimmed by 1 base and the J gene end by 4 bases; junction bases not matched to a gene: 6. The germline V gene has CDR1 MGHRA and CDR2 YSYEKL. The CDR3 coding sequence is TGCGCCAGCAGCCAAGCAACTAGCGGGAGAAGGTACGAGCAGTACTTC. Translated, it gives CASSQATSGRRYEQYF.

The rearrangement links TRBV18 to TRBJ2-7; D remains unclear. Between the trimmed V and J ends, which lost 3 bases and 0 bases, there was a span of 12 bases. The CDR3 extends over 15 amino acids. Germline CDR1 and CDR2: KGHSH and LQKENI. Here the CDR3 reads CASSPRTASSYEQYF. CDR3 nucleotide sequence: TGTGCCAGCTCACCTAGGACGGCCAGCTCCTACGAGCAGTACTTC.

This clone was counted once. V gene TRBV28 combines with J gene TRBJ1-2, with D maybe TRBD1 (5 bases). Trimming removed 5 bases at V and 2 bases at J, with 9 bases between. The CDR3 has 13 amino acids. Germline V gives CDR1 MDHEN, CDR2 SYDVKM. CDR3 nucleotides: TGTGCCAGCAGTACGACAGAGAACTATGGCTACACCTTC. As protein: CASSTTENYGYTF.

The genes are TRBV19 and TRBJ2-1, with TRBD2 as a possible D gene (6 bases). Germline V gene data show CDR1 as LNHDA and CDR2 as SQIVND (reference sequence). CDR3 size: 15 residues. V was clipped by 3 bases and J by 9 bases, with 18 bases between them. The CDR3 loop reads CASSILAQSNTEQFF. The CDR3 DNA reads as TGTGCCAGTAGTATTCTAGCGCAATCTAACACTGAGCAGTTCTTC.

The chain joins TRBV27 to TRBJ1-4; D is perhaps TRBD1 (5 bases). The germline V gene has CDR1 MNHEY and CDR2 SMNVEV (reference sequence). Trimming cost V 1 base and J 7 bases, with 13 bases left between them. The CDR3 is made up of 15 amino acids. For the CDR3, the DNA is TGTGCCAGCAGTTTATGGGGGAGCGGGAGTGAAAAACTGTTTTTT. Translating it yields CASSLWGSGSEKLFF. Full variable domain (missing parts from reference TRBV27 and TRBJ1-4): EAQVTQNPRYLITVTGKKLTVTCSQNMNHEYMSWYRQDPGLGLRQIYYSMNVEVTDKGDVPEGYKVSRKEKRNFPLILESPSPNQTSLYFCASSLWGSGSEKLFFGSGTQLSVL.

The rearrangement joins TRBV29-1 to TRBJ1-2, with TRBD1 matching 7 bases. Germline loops: CDR1 SQVTM, CDR2 ANQGSEA. V lost 5 bases to trimming and J lost 5 bases; unmatched junction nucleotides: 8. The CDR3 extends over 13 amino acids. CDR3 DNA: TGCAGCGTTTCACGACAGGGCGATTATGGCTACACCTTC. It yields the protein CSVSRQGDYGYTF.

The rearrangement uses TRBV7-3 and TRBJ2-1; 12 nucleotides match TRBD2. V shed 5 bases, J shed 11 bases, and the junction held 10 bases outside the gene matches. The CDR3 sequence is 15 residues long. Germline V gives CDR1 SGHTA, CDR2 FQGTGA. The CDR3 bases are TGTGCCAGCAGCGCCACGGGACTAGCGGGCGCCCAGCAGTTCTTC. Amino acids: CASSATGLAGAQQFF.

The CDR3 DNA is TGTGCCAGCAGCTTACGGGACAGGTCCGGCTCTGGGGCCAACGTCCTGACTTTC. Amino acid sequence: CASSLRDRSGSGANVLTF. This rearrangement joins TRBV7-9 to TRBJ2-6; the match to TRBD1 covers 8 bases. The CDR3 covers 18 residues. With 2 bases clipped from V and 0 bases from J, the junction kept 6 bases outside the gene matches. The germline V gene encodes CDR1 SEHNR and CDR2 FQNEAQ (reference sequence).

This chain links TRBV5-6 with TRBJ1-6, with D maybe TRBD1 (5 bases). The CDR3 loop spans 19 amino acids. V was pared by 4 bases and J by 4 bases, with 24 bases between. Germline CDR1 and CDR2: SGHDT and YYEEEE. The CDR3 coding sequence is TGTGCCAGCAGCCAGCTAAGAGGGGCTCGATATCGGTATAATTCACCCCTCCACTTT. It yields the protein CASSQLRGARYRYNSPLHF.

The chain uses TRBV5-1 and TRBJ2-5; 7 bases agree with TRBD1. With 5 bases clipped from V and 5 bases from J, the junction kept 12 bases outside the gene matches. CDR3 length equals 15 residues. The V gene's germline CDR1 is SGHRS and CDR2 YFSETQ. The CDR3 here is CASSQGTVIMETQYF. DNA of the CDR3: TGCGCCAGCAGTCAAGGGACAGTTATAATGGAGACCCAGTACTTC.

The J gene is TRBJ2-7, the V gene TRBV19; no reliable D call. This CDR3 has 14 amino acids. V gave up 3 bases and J gave up 2 bases, with 11 bases separating them. The germline gives CDR1 LNHDA, CDR2 SQIVND (reference sequence). The CDR3: CASSIEPPPYEQYF. The CDR3 DNA sequence: TGTGCCAGTAGTATTGAACCGCCGCCCTACGAGCAGTACTTC.

The chain is built from TRBV7-3 and TRBJ2-5, with TRBD2 matching 7 bases. Germline loops: CDR1 SGHTA, CDR2 FQGTGA. This CDR3 is 15 amino acids long. Trimming removed 5 bases from V and 4 bases from J; junction bases left unmatched: 10. In DNA, the CDR3 is TGTGCCAGCAGCCCGAACGGACTAGAGTCAGAGACCCAGTACTTC. The encoded protein is CASSPNGLESETQYF. Based on the CDR3 plus reference TRBV7-3 and TRBJ2-5, the full variable domain is GAGVSQTPSNKVTEKGKYVELRCDPISGHTALYWYRQSLGQGPEFLIYFQGTGAADDSGLPNDRFFAVRPEGSVSTLKIQRTERGDSAVYLCASSPNGLESETQYFGPGTRLLVL.

The V call is TRBV28, the J call TRBJ2-5, with D unresolved. This CDR3 comprises 13 residues. Germline lookup yields CDR1 MDHEN and CDR2 SYDVKM. V was pared by 4 bases and J by 4 bases, with 10 bases between. CDR3 residues: CASSSPLRETQYF. The CDR3 DNA is TGTGCCAGCAGTTCCCCACTCCGAGAGACCCAGTACTTC.

The rearrangement joins TRBV18 to TRBJ2-7; no definite D call. CDR1 KGHSH and CDR2 LQKENI come from the germline V gene. The ends were cut back, 2 bases at V and 0 bases at J, with 5 bases in the middle. This CDR3 is 13 amino acids long. In DNA form, the CDR3 reads TGTGCCAGCTCACCAATGGCCTCCTACGAGCAGTACTTC. This codes for CASSPMASYEQYF.